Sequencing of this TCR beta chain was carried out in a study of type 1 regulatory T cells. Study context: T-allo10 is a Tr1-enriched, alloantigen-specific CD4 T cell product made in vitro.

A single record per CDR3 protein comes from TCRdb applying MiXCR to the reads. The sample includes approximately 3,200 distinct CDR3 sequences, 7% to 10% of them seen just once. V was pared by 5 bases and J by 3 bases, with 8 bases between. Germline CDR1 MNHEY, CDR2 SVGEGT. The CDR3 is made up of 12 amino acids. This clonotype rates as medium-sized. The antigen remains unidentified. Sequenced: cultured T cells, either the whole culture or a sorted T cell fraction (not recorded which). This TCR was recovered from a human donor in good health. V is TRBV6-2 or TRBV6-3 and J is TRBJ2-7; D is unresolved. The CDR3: CASSTSLYEQYF. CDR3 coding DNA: TGTGCCAGCAGTACCAGCCTCTACGAGCAGTACTTC.